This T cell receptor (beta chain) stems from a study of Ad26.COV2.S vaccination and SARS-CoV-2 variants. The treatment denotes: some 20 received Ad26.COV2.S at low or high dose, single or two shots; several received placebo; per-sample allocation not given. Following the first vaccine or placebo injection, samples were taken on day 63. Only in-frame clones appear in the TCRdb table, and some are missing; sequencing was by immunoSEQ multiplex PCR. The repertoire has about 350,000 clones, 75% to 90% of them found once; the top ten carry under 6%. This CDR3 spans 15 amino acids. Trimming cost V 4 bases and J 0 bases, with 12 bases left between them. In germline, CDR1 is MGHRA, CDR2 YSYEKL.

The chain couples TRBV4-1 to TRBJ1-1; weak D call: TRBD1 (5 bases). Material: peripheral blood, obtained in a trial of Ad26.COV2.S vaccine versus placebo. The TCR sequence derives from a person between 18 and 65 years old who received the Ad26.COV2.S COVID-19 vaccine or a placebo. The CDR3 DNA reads TGCGCCAGCAGCCCCCGACAGCTACTGAACACTGAAGCTTTCTTT. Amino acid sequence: CASSPRQLLNTEAFF.